These 4 T cell receptor beta chains share one sample of origin, sequenced in a study of blood T cell repertoires in COVID-19. The repertoire was sequenced with immunoSEQ multiplex PCR; TCRdb's copy has only in-frame clones and lacks some. In the table there are 28,000 or so clones, 75% to 95% of which are singletons. Sample: peripheral blood. These receptors were obtained from a human donor with active COVID-19. The donor label of this sample is uncertain.

The chain is built from TRBV5-4 and TRBJ1-2; TRBD1 aligns across 7 bases. There are 15 residues in the CDR3. CDR1 and CDR2 from the germline V gene are SGHNT and YYREEE (reference sequence). The V and J ends lost 0 bases and 0 bases, in that order; junction bases with no gene match: 2. CDR3 coding DNA: TGTGCCAGCAGCTTGGCAGGGGGAGCTAACTATGGCTACACCTTC. Translation gives CASSLAGGANYGYTF.

This chain links TRBV3-1 (or the pseudogene TRBV3-2) with TRBJ2-5; 7 bases match TRBD1. V shed 0 bases and J 5 bases; nucleotides not matched to a gene: 12. This CDR3 has 17 amino acids. Germline lookup yields CDR1 LGHDT and CDR2 YNNKEL (reference sequence). CDR3 DNA: TGTGCCAGCAGCCAAGATCTCGCCCAGGGGGTGACGGAGACCCAGTACTTC. This sequence encodes CASSQDLAQGVTETQYF.

The chain uses TRBV2 and TRBJ2-1; TRBD2 matches 8 bases. The trim removed 3 bases at V and 7 bases at J, leaving 5 bases unmatched. The CDR3 has 14 residues. Germline V gene data show CDR1 as SNHLY and CDR2 as FYNNEI. CDR3 nucleotides: TGTGCCAGCAGTGACGGGGGGGCCGTAAATGAGCAGTTCTTC. Its translation is CASSDGGAVNEQFF.

This sequence joins TRBV5-1 and TRBJ2-7; 8 positions agree with TRBD1. V lost 0 bases to trimming and J lost 7 bases; unmatched junction nucleotides: 9. Germline lookup yields CDR1 SGHRS and CDR2 YFSETQ. This CDR3 is built from 15 residues. The chain's CDR3 is CASSLEDRDHGEQYF. In DNA, the CDR3 is TGCGCCAGCAGCTTGGAGGACAGGGATCACGGTGAGCAGTACTTC.